The next 15 T cell receptor beta chains were all read from a single sample in a study of T cell responses to AZD1222 COVID-19 vaccine. Sequenced by immunoSEQ multiplex PCR; TCRdb stores in-frame clones only, minus some. The repertoire includes tens of thousands of clones, less than 95% of them detected once, and roughly 5.9% sits in the top ten. The sequences come from peripheral blood, collected 28 days after the second AZD1222 dose. All receptors derive from an adult who received the AZD1222 COVID-19 vaccine.

The chain joins TRBV7-9 to TRBJ2-1, with D hard to call. This CDR3 comprises 12 residues. Germline V gene sequence: CDR1 SEHNR, CDR2 FQNEAQ (reference sequence). The V end lost 1 base, the J end lost 7 bases, and 5 bases lay between the germline ends. This chain's CDR3 is CASSLVGNEQFF. CDR3 coding DNA: TGTGCCAGCAGCTTAGTGGGGAATGAGCAGTTCTTC.

This clone has only one observation. This chain's CDR3 is CASSLQGARTEAFF. DNA for the CDR3: TGTGCCAGTAGCCTACAGGGGGCACGAACTGAAGCTTTCTTT. The chain combines TRBV19 with TRBJ1-1; 9 bases agree with TRBD1. Germline V gene lookup returns CDR1 LNHDA and CDR2 SQIVND (reference sequence). V was pared by 6 bases and J by 5 bases, with 7 bases of the junction left unmatched. This CDR3 comprises 14 residues.

This clone appeared a single time. The rearrangement uses TRBV16 and TRBJ2-5; the match to TRBD2 covers 7 bases. V lost 4 bases, J lost 0 bases, and 5 bases stayed unmatched. The CDR3 is 15 amino acids. In germline, CDR1 is KGHSY, CDR2 FQNENV. CDR3 coding DNA: TGTGCCAGCAGCCCCTACGGGGGGAACCAAGAGACCCAGTACTTC. Protein product: CASSPYGGNQETQYF.

In this sample, this clone turned up once. The chain uses TRBV11-2 and TRBJ2-2, with 7 bases identical to TRBD2. Per the germline V gene, CDR1 is SGHAT and CDR2 is FQNNGV. Losses at the gene ends were 0 bases for V and 7 bases for J; bases not matched to a gene: 2. The CDR3 is made up of 14 amino acids. The CDR3: CASSLDERGGELFF. As DNA, the CDR3 is TGTGCCAGCAGCTTAGATGAGCGGGGCGGGGAGCTGTTTTTT. Full variable domain (missing parts from reference TRBV11-2 and TRBJ2-2): EAGVAQSPRYKIIEKRQSVAFWCNPISGHATLYWYQQILGQGPKLLIQFQNNGVVDDSQLPKDRFSAERLKGVDSTLKIQPAKLEDSAVYLCASSLDERGGELFFGEGSRLTVL.

The V and J genes are TRBV27 and TRBJ1-1; perhaps TRBD1 as D (6 bases). Germline CDR1 and CDR2: MNHEY and SMNVEV (reference sequence). V was pared by 6 bases and J by 4 bases, with 15 bases between. The CDR3 runs to 14 residues. The CDR3 sequence: CASSPQGMGTEAFF. The CDR3 DNA is TGTGCCAGCAGCCCACAGGGTATGGGCACTGAAGCTTTCTTT.

The chain carries TRBV6-4 and TRBJ1-2; TRBD1 is a possible D gene (5 bases). This CDR3 comprises 11 residues. Trimming stripped 4 bases from V and 8 bases from J, with 8 bases between. CDR1 and CDR2 from the germline V gene are MRHNA and SNTAGT. The CDR3 loop is CASSGQGGYTF. Here the CDR3 DNA reads TGTGCCAGCAGTGGTCAGGGCGGCTACACCTTC.

The J gene is TRBJ1-5, the V gene TRBV3-1 (or the pseudogene TRBV3-2); weak D call: TRBD1 (5 bases). The CDR3 extends over 15 amino acids. Germline V gene lookup returns CDR1 LGHDT and CDR2 YNNKEL (reference sequence). Deletions cut 0 bases from V and 6 bases from J, with 12 bases between. Here the CDR3 reads CASSQDVRGGQPQHF. The DNA for the CDR3 is TGTGCCAGCAGCCAAGATGTGAGGGGCGGTCAGCCCCAGCATTTT.

The rearrangement links TRBV7-2 to TRBJ2-3; unclear D gene. This CDR3 has 12 residues. V dropped 4 bases and J dropped 7 bases, with 9 bases sitting between them. Germline V gene sequence: CDR1 SGHTA, CDR2 FQGNSA. This CDR3 is CASSSSRHTQYF. In DNA, the CDR3 is TGTGCCAGCAGCTCGTCCCGGCATACGCAGTATTTT.

The CDR3 DNA reads as TGTGCCTGGAGGACACCTGGCGGGGAAAATCATGAGCAGTTCTTC. Its protein product is CAWRTPGGENHEQFF. The V call is TRBV30, the J call TRBJ2-1; D perhaps matches TRBD2 (6 bases). Germline V lookup: CDR1 GTSNPN, CDR2 SVGIG (reference sequence). V shed 3 bases and J shed 8 bases, with 20 bases lying between them. The CDR3 loop spans 15 amino acids.

The rearrangement uses TRBV13 and TRBJ2-7; 7 bases are a match to TRBD1. The germline V gene has CDR1 PRHDT and CDR2 FYEKMQ (reference sequence). This CDR3 is 14 amino acids long. Trimming at V came to 5 bases and at J to 1 base, leaving 5 bases not matched to a gene. CDR3 sequence reads: CASSRDSRSYEQYF. In nucleotides, the CDR3 is TGTGCCAGCAGCCGGGACAGTCGGTCCTACGAGCAGTACTTC.

This chain uses TRBV7-6 with TRBJ1-6, with D perhaps matching TRBD1 (5 bases). The germline gives CDR1 SGHVS, CDR2 FNYEAQ. CDR3 length: 16 amino acids. V was shortened by 1 base and J by 6 bases, with 13 bases between the two germline ends. The chain's CDR3 is CASSLDQGGTNSPLHF. The CDR3 coding sequence is TGTGCCAGCAGCTTAGATCAGGGTGGTACTAATTCACCCCTCCACTTT.

In its sample, this clone was seen a few times. Different DNA sequences within this sample yield the same CDR3. The V and J genes are TRBV5-1 and TRBJ1-3; D may be TRBD1 (6 bases). Germline V gives CDR1 SGHRS, CDR2 YFSETQ. Trimming removed 0 bases from V and 0 bases from J, with 10 bases in between. The CDR3 sequence is 16 residues long. The CDR3 protein is CASSLGYRASGNTIYF. As DNA, the CDR3 is TGCGCCAGCAGCTTGGGCTACAGGGCCTCTGGAAACACCATATATTTT.

The CDR3 nucleotides are TGTGCCAGCAGCGCATCAGGGGTGGATGGCTACACCTTC. Its translation is CASSASGVDGYTF. The chain has TRBV9 and TRBJ1-2; TRBD1 might be the D (6 bases). V was cut by 3 bases and J by 6 bases, with 12 bases left in between. This CDR3 is 13 amino acids long. Germline lookup yields CDR1 SGDLS and CDR2 YYNGEE.

This sequence joins TRBV10-3 and TRBJ1-4; 11 bases match TRBD1. The CDR3 extends over 15 amino acids. The V gene end was trimmed by 2 bases and the J gene end by 8 bases; junction bases not matched to a gene: 4. Germline lookup yields CDR1 ENHRY and CDR2 SYGVKD. The CDR3 DNA follows: TGTGCCATCAGTGAGGGGACAGGGGGGAGAGAAAAACTGTTTTTT. Encoded protein: CAISEGTGGREKLFF.

This chain uses TRBV6-7 with TRBJ1-1, with 9 positions matching TRBD1. TRBV6-7 is flagged as an ORF with uncertain function. Trimming took 1 base from V and 3 from J; bases not matched to a gene: 6. The CDR3 contains 16 residues. The chain's CDR3 is CASSYCYRGPHTEAFF. The CDR3 DNA reads TGTGCCAGCAGTTACTGTTACAGGGGGCCTCACACTGAAGCTTTCTTT.